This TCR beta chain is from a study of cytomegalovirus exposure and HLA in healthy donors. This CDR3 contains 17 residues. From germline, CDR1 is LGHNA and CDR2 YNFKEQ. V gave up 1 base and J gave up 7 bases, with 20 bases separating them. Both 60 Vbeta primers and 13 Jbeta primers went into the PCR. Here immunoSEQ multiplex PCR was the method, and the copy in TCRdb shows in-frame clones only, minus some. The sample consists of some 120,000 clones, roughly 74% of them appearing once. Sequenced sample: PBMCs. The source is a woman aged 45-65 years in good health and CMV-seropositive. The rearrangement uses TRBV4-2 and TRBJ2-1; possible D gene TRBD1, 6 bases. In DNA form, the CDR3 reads TGTGCCAGCAGCCAAGTAACCTCCACCCCCAGGGGTAATGAGCAGTTCTTC. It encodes CASSQVTSTPRGNEQFF.